This T cell receptor (beta chain) was identified in a study of vaccination effects on CD4 cells after COVID-19. Whole-study context: Samples collected post-vaccine were obtained a median of 72 days after the second dose. Overall study results and limits: By a late point after vaccination, infection- and vaccine-induced clones had shrunk markedly through clonal contraction.

Method: immunoSEQ multiplex PCR; TCRdb's copy keeps in-frame clones and lacks some. This table has more than 35,000 clones, about 80% appearing once. V was cut by 6 bases and J by 2 bases, with 16 bases left in between. Germline CDR1 and CDR2: KGHDR and SFDVKD. This CDR3 is 15 amino acids long. Antigen-specific CD4+ T cell clonotypes were called by their expansion after viral peptide-pool culture in ViraFEST. Upon completion of about 10 days in culture, CD4+ T cells were isolated. Participants each got two BNT162b2 or mRNA-1273 vaccine doses. Vaccine recipients lacked prior SARS-CoV-2 infection and had negative nucleocapsid antibodies. Wells each received 2 million to 2.5 million PBMC, cultured with about 9.3 IU/ml IL-2 and about 10 ug/ml peptides. As to this clone: What it binds is not known.

This clonotype was obtained from a human donor who received a COVID-19 vaccine. Some clones in this sample may be carry-over from other donors' samples. The rearrangement links TRBV24-1 to TRBJ2-7; D remains unclear. The sequences come from CD4+ T cells from PBMCs cultured with HCoV-NL63 spike peptides, collected after COVID-19 vaccination. The CDR3 DNA reads TGTGCCACCAGTCGCCGCTATAGCCACCCCTACGAGCAGTACGTC. Amino acid sequence: CATSRRYSHPYEQYV.